Listed here are 23 T cell receptor beta chains from one sample, sequenced in a study of blood T cell repertoires in COVID-19. Generated by immunoSEQ multiplex PCR, the TCRdb table keeps only in-frame clones and is missing some. The data hold about 78,000 clones, with about 92% observed a single time. What was sequenced was peripheral blood. All receptors come from a woman aged 50 to 60 in a cohort sampled during active COVID-19.

This chain connects TRBV3-1 (or the pseudogene TRBV3-2) to TRBJ1-4, with 7 bases identical to TRBD1. The CDR3 consists of 14 residues. CDR1 and CDR2 (germline): LGHDT, YNNKEL (reference sequence). V gave up 5 bases and J gave up 6 bases; unmatched junction bases: 6. The CDR3 DNA reads as TGTGCCAGCAGCTCACAGGGGATTTATGAAAAACTGTTTTTT. Amino acids: CASSSQGIYEKLFF.

CDR3 in DNA: TGTGCCAGCAGTGCCGGACAGGAAGGCAATTCACCCCTCCACTTT. Translating gives CASSAGQEGNSPLHF. This sequence joins TRBV2 and TRBJ1-6; 7 bases match TRBD1. The CDR3 runs to 15 residues. V gave up 4 bases and J gave up 7 bases; unmatched junction bases: 7. Germline V gene sequence: CDR1 SNHLY, CDR2 FYNNEI.

The chain carries TRBV5-6 and TRBJ2-1, with D possibly being TRBD2 (6 bases). Germline values: CDR1 SGHDT, CDR2 YYEEEE. The CDR3 runs to 15 residues. With 3 bases removed from V and 0 bases from J, the gap between germline ends came to 10 bases. The chain's CDR3 is CASSSGGSSYNEQFF. CDR3 DNA: TGTGCCAGCAGCTCCGGAGGGAGCTCCTACAATGAGCAGTTCTTC.

The chain recombines TRBV28 with TRBJ1-6; D is unclear. Trimming cost V 3 bases and J 7 bases, with 10 bases left between them. The CDR3 sequence is 14 residues long. The V gene's germline CDR1 is MDHEN and CDR2 SYDVKM. The CDR3 here is CASSFEGGNSPLHF. The CDR3 DNA follows: TGTGCCAGCAGTTTTGAGGGCGGGAATTCACCCCTCCACTTT.

The chain combines TRBV6-5 with TRBJ2-7, with D perhaps TRBD1 (6 bases). In germline, CDR1 is MNHEY, CDR2 SVGAGI. The CDR3 totals 13 residues. V dropped 10 bases and J dropped 3 bases, with 16 bases sitting between them. Here the CDR3 DNA reads TGTGCCACTACTTCTTGGGACAACTACGAGCAGTACTTC. It specifies CATTSWDNYEQYF.

This chain joins TRBV28 and TRBJ1-4; D gene ambiguous. Trimming shortened V by 7 bases and J by 5 bases, and 8 bases separated the two germline ends. This CDR3 is 12 amino acids long. CDR1 is MDHEN, CDR2 SYDVKM, per germline. The CDR3 nucleotides are TGTGCCAGCACAAACTTAAATGAAAAACTGTTTTTT. Amino acids: CASTNLNEKLFF.

This rearrangement joins TRBV20-1 to TRBJ2-7; tentatively, D is TRBD1 (5 bases). V gave up 6 bases and J gave up 4 bases, with 7 bases separating them. Germline-derived CDR1 and CDR2 are DFQATT and SNEGSKA (reference sequence). The CDR3 contains 10 residues. The CDR3, as DNA: TGCAGTGCGGCAGGGTACGAGCAGTACTTC. Amino acid sequence: CSAAGYEQYF.

The chain employs TRBV28 and TRBJ2-1; TRBD2 aligns across 11 bases. Trimming removed 5 bases from V and 6 bases from J; junction bases left unmatched: 0. Germline CDR1 MDHEN, CDR2 SYDVKM. The CDR3 has 13 residues. This chain's CDR3 is CASSTSGSNEQFF. DNA for the CDR3: TGTGCCAGCAGTACTAGCGGGAGCAATGAGCAGTTCTTC.

This clone was found once. This rearrangement joins TRBV2 to TRBJ2-3; D is perhaps TRBD1 (5 bases). The germline V and J ends were trimmed by 5 bases and 2 bases, with 11 bases remaining between them. CDR1 is SNHLY, CDR2 FYNNEI, per germline. This CDR3 has 14 amino acids. CDR3 nucleotides: TGTGCCAGCAGTCGACGACAGCTCACAGATACGCAGTATTTT. This gives the protein CASSRRQLTDTQYF.

The V call is TRBV9, the J call TRBJ1-4; 7 positions agree with TRBD1. The V gene end was trimmed by 4 bases and the J gene end by 2 bases; junction bases not matched to a gene: 2. CDR1 SGDLS and CDR2 YYNGEE come from the germline V gene. This CDR3 has 14 residues. DNA of the CDR3: TGTGCCAGCAGCTCGACAGGGACTAATGAAAAACTGTTTTTT. Translation: CASSSTGTNEKLFF.

This clone was seen more than once but under ten times. The gene calls are TRBV7-7 and TRBJ2-2, with D tentatively TRBD1 (5 bases). V lost 0 bases to trimming and J lost 3 bases, with 5 bases between them. CDR1 and CDR2 (germline): SSHAT, FNYEAQ (reference sequence). The CDR3 is made up of 14 amino acids. For the CDR3, the DNA is TGTGCCAGCAGCTTAGCGGGGCACACCGGGGAGCTGTTTTTT. Protein: CASSLAGHTGELFF.

The chain couples TRBV19 to TRBJ1-2; 11 bases are a match to TRBD1. With V trimmed by 8 bases and J by 4 bases, 15 bases remained unmatched. This CDR3 is built from 17 residues. The germline V gene has CDR1 LNHDA and CDR2 SQIVND (reference sequence). DNA for the CDR3: TGTGCCAGTTACGCTCCGGACAGGGGGCATTTCTTCTATGGCTACACCTTC. It translates to CASYAPDRGHFFYGYTF. The whole variable domain, filled in from reference TRBV19 and TRBJ1-2, reads DGGITQSPKYLFRKEGQNVTLSCEQNLNHDAMYWYRQDPGQGLRLIYYSQIVNDFQKGDIAEGYSVSREKKESFPLTVTSAQKNPTAFYLCASYAPDRGHFFYGYTFGSGTRLTVV.

As DNA, the CDR3 is TGTGCCAGTAGGGACAGGGGGCGCGGTGAAAAACTGTTTTTT. Encoded protein: CASRDRGRGEKLFF. This chain links TRBV19 with TRBJ1-4, with 11 bases identical to TRBD1. V gave up 6 bases and J gave up 7 bases; unmatched junction bases: 4. The CDR3 has 14 amino acids. Germline CDR1 is LNHDA and CDR2 is SQIVND (reference sequence).

V and J are TRBV11-3 and TRBJ2-7, with 8 nucleotides matching TRBD1. The CDR3 is 15 residues long. V shed 5 bases, J shed 0 bases, and the junction held 6 bases outside the gene matches. Germline V CDR1 and CDR2: SGHNT, YENEEA. For the CDR3, the DNA is TGTGCCAGCAGCCAACGACAGGGGAGCTCCTACGAGCAGTACTTC. This translates into CASSQRQGSSYEQYF.

The V and J genes are TRBV30 and TRBJ2-7, with D perhaps matching TRBD2 (5 bases). V was shortened by 3 bases and J by 7 bases, with 25 bases between the two germline ends. Germline V gene lookup returns CDR1 GTSNPN and CDR2 SVGIG (reference sequence). The CDR3 contains 16 residues. The CDR3, as DNA: TGTGCCTGGAGCAGTTTCGAGGGTTCGGCTCGCTGGGAGCAGTACTTC. It is translated as CAWSSFEGSARWEQYF.

This clone has only one observation. The J gene is TRBJ2-2, the V gene TRBV6-5; D possibly corresponds to TRBD2 (6 bases). The CDR3 runs to 15 residues. Germline values: CDR1 MNHEY, CDR2 SVGAGI. V gave up 11 bases and J gave up 5 bases, with 21 bases separating them. The CDR3, as DNA: TGTGCCGGGATGGGGGGAGTGGTTGGGACCGGGGAGCTGTTTTTT. Its protein product is CAGMGGVVGTGELFF.

The chain employs TRBV6-5 and TRBJ1-4; D call uncertain. From germline, CDR1 is MNHEY and CDR2 SVGAGI. The CDR3 consists of 14 residues. Trimming cost V 6 bases and J 1 base, with 9 bases left between them. The CDR3 DNA reads TGTGCCAGCAGCCCATCGGGAACTAATGAAAAACTGTTTTTT. Translating it yields CASSPSGTNEKLFF.

This clone is a singleton in its sample. The CDR3 region has the DNA TGTGCCAGCAGTGAAAGAGGACAGGGAGGTTCACCCCTCCACTTT. Translated, it gives CASSERGQGGSPLHF. The V gene is TRBV6-4, the J gene TRBJ1-6, with 8 bases lining up with TRBD1. The CDR3 loop spans 15 amino acids. Germline CDR1 reads MRHNA; CDR2 reads SNTAGT. The V segment lost 3 bases and the J segment 9 bases; nucleotides outside the gene matches: 7.

This chain joins TRBV11-2 and TRBJ2-3; no reliable D call. Germline CDR1 and CDR2: SGHAT and FQNNGV. V gave up 3 bases and J gave up 4 bases, with 5 bases separating them. CDR3 length: 12 amino acids. The CDR3 protein is CASSFEADTQYF. CDR3 sequence (DNA): TGTGCCAGCAGCTTCGAGGCAGATACGCAGTATTTT.

The J gene is TRBJ2-1, the V gene TRBV18; TRBD2 agrees at 14 bases. Looked up from germline, CDR1 is KGHSH and CDR2 is LQKENI. The CDR3 contains 16 residues. The V segment lost 3 bases and the J segment 9 bases; nucleotides outside the gene matches: 7. In DNA form, the CDR3 reads TGTGCCAGCTCACCGCCGGGACTAGCGGGAGAGGGTGAGCAGTTCTTC. Translation: CASSPPGLAGEGEQFF.

This chain links TRBV2 with TRBJ1-1; tentatively, D is TRBD1 (6 bases). The V gene's germline CDR1 is SNHLY and CDR2 FYNNEI. The CDR3 is made up of 13 amino acids. Trimming removed 6 bases from V and 3 bases from J, with 11 bases in between. The CDR3 nucleotides read TGTGCCAGCAGAATACAGGGTCACACTGAAGCTTTCTTT. This translates into CASRIQGHTEAFF.

The gene calls are TRBV18 and TRBJ2-5; weak D call: TRBD1 (6 bases). The CDR3 length is 18 residues. The germline CDR1 and CDR2 sequences are KGHSH and LQKENI. V was pared by 5 bases and J by 3 bases, with 25 bases between. Here the CDR3 reads CASSSASWGTSAKETQYF. CDR3 coding DNA: TGTGCCAGCTCATCAGCTAGCTGGGGGACATCTGCAAAAGAGACCCAGTACTTC. The full variable domain, rest sourced from reference TRBV18 and TRBJ2-5, is NAGVMQNPRHLVRRRGQEARLRCSPMKGHSHVYWYRQLPEEGLKFMVYLQKENIIDESGMPKERFSAEFPKEGPSILRIQQVVRGDSAAYFCASSSASWGTSAKETQYFGPGTRLLVL.

The genes are TRBV7-2 and TRBJ2-7; TRBD2 aligns across 9 bases. This CDR3 is built from 15 residues. The germline V gene has CDR1 SGHTA and CDR2 FQGNSA. V lost 5 bases, J lost 2 bases, and 7 bases stayed unmatched. The CDR3 loop is CASSVTSGVPYEQYF. The CDR3, as DNA: TGTGCCAGCAGCGTGACTAGCGGTGTTCCCTACGAGCAGTACTTC. Full variable domain (remainder filled in from reference TRBV7-2 and TRBJ2-7): GAGVSQSPSNKVTEKGKDVELRCDPISGHTALYWYRQSLGQGLEFLIYFQGNSAPDKSGLPSDRFSAERTGGSVSTLTIQRTQQEDSAVYLCASSVTSGVPYEQYFGPGTRLTVT.